The clone carrying this TCR beta chain was seen once. Its antigen remains unknown. The data are from a study of vaccination effects on CD4 cells after COVID-19. Background on the study: Samples that were drawn after vaccination came a median of 72 days after the second dose.

Data came from immunoSEQ multiplex PCR; TCRdb stores just in-frame clones and leaves some out. The data hold around 40,000 clones, with approximately 77% observed a single time. This CDR3 region has 13 residues. Germline V lookup: CDR1 MNHEY, CDR2 SMNVEV (reference sequence). V lost 7 bases and J lost 7, with 11 bases in between. The authors isolated CD4+ T cells after around 11 days of culture. It was two doses of either the BNT162b2 or mRNA-1273 vaccine that participants received. The genes are TRBV27 and TRBJ1-6; D is unresolved. The specimen comprised CD4+ T cells from PBMCs cultured without peptide, sampled after COVID-19 vaccination. This TCR came from a human donor who received a COVID-19 vaccine. CDR3 amino acids: CASMAGRNSPLHF. CDR3 bases: TGTGCCAGCATGGCAGGCCGAAATTCACCCCTCCACTTT.